The clone carrying this T cell receptor (beta chain) was recorded only once. Its antigen is unidentified. These data originate in a study of OX40 agonist ivuxolimab in advanced cancers. Per germline, CDR1 SGHTA and CDR2 FQGNSA. The CDR3 sequence is 13 residues long. V was cut by 7 bases and J by 0 bases, with 10 bases left in between. Notes on the study in general: People who partly responded at 0.1-3.0 mg/kg had some of the least clonal expansion seen.

Produced via immunoSEQ multiplex PCR; TCRdb's table is partial and in-frame only. Of 40,000 to 60,000 clones listed, roughly 93% are singletons. The TCR sequence derives from an adult with an advanced solid tumor such as melanoma, head and neck, liver or kidney cancer. This specimen consisted of CD4+ or CD8+ T cells sorted from blood, obtained in a trial of the OX40 agonist ivuxolimab. This sequence joins TRBV7-2 and TRBJ2-7; D unclear. CDR3 protein: CASTSHSSYEQYF. The CDR3, as DNA: TGTGCCAGCACCTCGCATTCCTCCTACGAGCAGTACTTC.